This T cell receptor beta chain was sequenced in a study of blood T cells in healthy people across ages. Extracted total RNA amounted to at least 6 micrograms for each sample. Primed by a sample-barcoded 5' primer and a J-beta primer mix, a second PCR proceeded for 7 to 11 cycles. TCRdb reprocessed the 5' RACE reads via MiXCR and lists one record per CDR3 protein. The sample lists more than 700,000 distinct CDR3 sequences, about 47% occurring once. In germline, CDR1 is MGHRA, CDR2 YSYEKL. V was shortened by 7 bases and J by 6 bases, with 13 bases between the two germline ends. This CDR3 is 13 amino acids long.

Specimen: blood. The chain recombines TRBV4-1 with TRBJ2-1; no firm D call. The clonotype originates from an elderly man in good health. The CDR3: CASNRAATNEQFF. In DNA, the CDR3 is TGCGCCAGCAACCGGGCGGCTACCAATGAGCAGTTCTTC.